This T cell receptor beta chain was recovered during a study of T-cell memory formation after mild COVID-19. TCRdb processed the 5' RACE reads anew with MiXCR; each CDR3 protein has one entry. The sample records tens of thousands of distinct CDR3 sequences, approximately 15% being singletons. This clonotype was observed a handful of times. Germline-derived CDR1 and CDR2 are SGDLS and YYNGEE. V lost 4 bases to trimming and J lost 0 bases, with 8 bases between them. The CDR3 spans 14 residues. The sequence was collected from a young man who had mild COVID-19 (a few samples of this study predate the infection). Cell type and time point are not known. The chain joins TRBV9 to TRBJ2-1; no clear D gene. The sample comprised PBMCs or a T cell subset sorted from them (not recorded which). CDR3 DNA: TGTGCCAGCAGCCCCTGGAGCTCCTACAATGAGCAGTTCTTC. This sequence encodes CASSPWSSYNEQFF.